A selection of T cell receptor beta chains follows, all from one sample in a study of shared clonotypes between healthy human individuals. Repertoires were generated with immunoSEQ multiplex PCR, while TCRdb's copy carries only in-frame clones and drops some. The sample holds just over 2,000,000 clones, 85% to 95% seen once. The specimen sequenced was naive CD4+ T cells sorted from blood. These receptors all stem from a man aged 18-30 years in good health. Both conserved end residues are trimmed from each CDR3. Where a row states a size, it is once, few, many or the class of an expanded clone; other rows omit it.

>-|TRBJ1-3|TRBV2
ASRGAGAGNTIY
>-|TRBJ1-1|TRBV6-5
ASSLQGPGGTEAF
>once|TRBJ2-7|TRBV5-4
ASSLDAGTSYEQY
>-|TRBJ2-5|TRBV7-9
ASRGTGDQETQY
>-|TRBJ2-7|TRBV28
ASRDGNSYEQY
>-|TRBJ2-7|TRBV5-1
ASSLAPSNYEQY
>-|TRBJ2-7|TRBV7-2
ASSLAWTGTYEQY
>-|TRBJ2-3|TRBV11-2
ASSLGSLLGTDTQY
>-|TRBJ2-3|TRBV6-5
ASRTNTDTQY
>-|TRBJ1-6|TRBV6-4
ASSPGTGNSPLH
>-|TRBJ2-7|TRBV7-9
ASSLSAGGYEQY
>once|TRBJ2-5|TRBV5-6
ASSSGRTGETQY
>-|TRBJ2-6|TRBV2
ASSERTAGANVLT
>-|TRBJ2-5|TRBV5-4
ASSLVTRPETQY
>-|TRBJ1-1|TRBV30
AWSATAGTEAF
>-|TRBJ2-1|TRBV2
ASSEAGLAGGPQF
>-|TRBJ2-7|TRBV13
ASSLGRDSYEQY
>-|TRBJ1-2|TRBV28
ASTGGKGYT
>-|TRBJ1-2|TRBV30
AFPTTSGGTVYA
>-|TRBJ2-3|TRBV2
ATFSGGPTDTQY
>-|TRBJ1-1|TRBV14
ASSQVLPAQTTEAF
>once|TRBJ1-6|TRBV27
ASRRGDSYNSPLH
>-|TRBJ2-2|TRBV5-1
ASSQKVLAGNTGELF
>-|TRBJ2-7|TRBV5-4
ASSSLDGAEQY
>-|TRBJ1-2|TRBV5-4
ASSSGTGGGAVGYT
>-|TRBJ2-5|TRBV11-2
ASSLSGTSEETQY
>once|TRBJ2-7|TRBV5-1
ASSNGQALYEQY